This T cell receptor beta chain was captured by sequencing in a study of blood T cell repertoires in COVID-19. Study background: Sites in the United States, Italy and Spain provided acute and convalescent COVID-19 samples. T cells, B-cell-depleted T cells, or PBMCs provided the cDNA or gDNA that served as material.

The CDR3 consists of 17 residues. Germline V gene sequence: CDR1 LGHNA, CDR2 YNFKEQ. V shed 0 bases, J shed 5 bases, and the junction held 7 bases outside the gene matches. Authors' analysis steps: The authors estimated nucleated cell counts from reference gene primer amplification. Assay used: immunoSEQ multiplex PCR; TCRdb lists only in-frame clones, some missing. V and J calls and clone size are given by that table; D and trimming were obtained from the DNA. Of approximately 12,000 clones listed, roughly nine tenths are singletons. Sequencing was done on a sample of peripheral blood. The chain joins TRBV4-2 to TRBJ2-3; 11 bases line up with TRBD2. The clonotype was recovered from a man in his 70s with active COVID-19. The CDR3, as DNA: TGTGCCAGCAGCCAAGATGGTAGCGGGGGGGGAGGAGATACGCAGTATTTT. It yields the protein CASSQDGSGGGGDTQYF.